Listed below are T cell receptor beta chains from one sample, sequenced in a study of blood T cell repertoires in COVID-19. Measured with immunoSEQ multiplex PCR; TCRdb has only the in-frame clones, and not every one. The sample includes 300,000 to 500,000 clones, 70% to 90% of them seen just once. The sequenced sample was PBMCs or T cells enriched from blood (not recorded which). These receptor sequences come from a woman aged 25 to 39 with acute COVID-19. Each CDR3 is given with its conserved first and last residue. Fields, in order: CDR3 length, V gene, J gene, D gene, clone size, CDR3 protein, CDR3 DNA. A D gene is named only where the DNA matches it firmly. Size values are once, few and many counts, or a class for expanded clones, and some rows have none.

CDR3 length: 12; V gene: TRBV2; J gene: TRBJ1-2; D gene: NA; clone size: NA; CDR3 protein: CASSDRVGGYTF; CDR3 DNA: TGTGCCAGCAGTGACAGGGTCGGCGGCTACACCTTC
CDR3 length: 17; V gene: TRBV7-6; J gene: TRBJ2-3; D gene: TRBD2; clone size: NA; CDR3 protein: CASSLEAGGVSTDTQYF; CDR3 DNA: TGTGCCAGCAGCTTAGAGGCGGGGGGCGTTAGCACAGATACGCAGTATTTT
CDR3 length: 12; V gene: TRBV27; J gene: TRBJ2-1; D gene: NA; clone size: NA; CDR3 protein: CASSNYHNEQFF; CDR3 DNA: TGTGCCAGCAGTAACTATCACAATGAGCAGTTCTTC
CDR3 length: 14; V gene: TRBV30; J gene: TRBJ1-5; D gene: TRBD1; clone size: NA; CDR3 protein: CAWGRGPPNQPQHF; CDR3 DNA: TGTGCCTGGGGCAGGGGGCCACCCAATCAGCCCCAGCATTTT
CDR3 length: 15; V gene: TRBV2; J gene: TRBJ2-7; D gene: NA; clone size: NA; CDR3 protein: CASSYAGAGYYEQYF; CDR3 DNA: TGTGCCAGCAGTTACGCAGGGGCGGGTTACTACGAGCAGTACTTC
CDR3 length: 14; V gene: TRBV7-9; J gene: TRBJ1-2; D gene: TRBD1; clone size: NA; CDR3 protein: CASSGGTGGYGYTF; CDR3 DNA: TGTGCCAGCAGCGGAGGGACAGGGGGCTATGGCTACACCTTC
CDR3 length: 15; V gene: TRBV27; J gene: TRBJ1-6; D gene: TRBD1; clone size: NA; CDR3 protein: CASSLNPGGASPLHF; CDR3 DNA: TGTGCCAGCAGTTTAAATCCAGGGGGCGCGTCACCCCTCCACTTT
CDR3 length: 12; V gene: TRBV2; J gene: TRBJ2-7; D gene: NA; clone size: NA; CDR3 protein: CASSELVLEQYF; CDR3 DNA: TGTGCCAGCAGTGAATTAGTTTTGGAGCAGTACTTC
CDR3 length: 13; V gene: TRBV10-3; J gene: TRBJ1-4; D gene: TRBD1; clone size: NA; CDR3 protein: CATATGGNEKLFF; CDR3 DNA: TGTGCCACTGCGACAGGGGGTAATGAAAAACTGTTTTTT
CDR3 length: 14; V gene: TRBV5-1; J gene: TRBJ2-7; D gene: TRBD1; clone size: NA; CDR3 protein: CASSNRGHSYEQYF; CDR3 DNA: TGCGCCAGCAGTAACAGGGGGCACTCCTACGAGCAGTACTTC
CDR3 length: 14; V gene: TRBV27; J gene: TRBJ2-7; D gene: NA; clone size: NA; CDR3 protein: CASSLTGQFYEQYF; CDR3 DNA: TGTGCCAGCAGTTTAACCGGACAGTTCTACGAGCAGTACTTC
CDR3 length: 12; V gene: TRBV6-5; J gene: TRBJ1-5; D gene: NA; clone size: NA; CDR3 protein: CASKYSNQPQHF; CDR3 DNA: TGTGCCAGCAAATATAGCAATCAGCCCCAGCATTTT
CDR3 length: 17; V gene: TRBV7-2; J gene: TRBJ1-3; D gene: NA; clone size: NA; CDR3 protein: CASSSPPGHVDGNTIYF; CDR3 DNA: TGTGCCAGCAGCTCTCCACCGGGACACGTGGATGGAAACACCATATATTTT
CDR3 length: 14; V gene: TRBV27; J gene: TRBJ1-6; D gene: NA; clone size: NA; CDR3 protein: CASSLSQGNSPLHF; CDR3 DNA: TGTGCCAGCAGTTTGTCCCAGGGAAATTCACCCCTCCACTTT
CDR3 length: 14; V gene: TRBV2; J gene: TRBJ1-5; D gene: TRBD1; clone size: once; CDR3 protein: CASRPDRGGQPQHF; CDR3 DNA: TGTGCCAGCAGACCTGACAGGGGAGGTCAGCCCCAGCATTTT
CDR3 length: 14; V gene: TRBV7-9; J gene: TRBJ2-2; D gene: NA; clone size: NA; CDR3 protein: CASSLLLNTGELFF; CDR3 DNA: TGTGCCAGCAGCTTACTACTGAACACCGGGGAGCTGTTTTTT
CDR3 length: 17; V gene: TRBV9; J gene: TRBJ2-7; D gene: NA; clone size: NA; CDR3 protein: CASSPRGSAGAGDEQYF; CDR3 DNA: TGTGCCAGCAGCCCCCGGGGGTCGGCAGGCGCTGGAGACGAGCAGTACTTC
CDR3 length: 13; V gene: TRBV6-1; J gene: TRBJ1-6; D gene: NA; clone size: NA; CDR3 protein: CASSQPGWSPLHF; CDR3 DNA: TGTGCCAGCAGTCAACCAGGATGGTCACCCCTCCACTTT
CDR3 length: 14; V gene: TRBV19; J gene: TRBJ2-7; D gene: NA; clone size: NA; CDR3 protein: CASSRAQGTYEQYF; CDR3 DNA: TGTGCCAGTAGTAGGGCGCAGGGTACCTACGAGCAGTACTTC
CDR3 length: 16; V gene: TRBV1; J gene: TRBJ1-4; D gene: NA; clone size: NA; CDR3 protein: CTSSQQRRRGNEKLFF; CDR3 DNA: TGCACCAGCAGCCAACAACGTCGTCGGGGGAATGAAAAACTGTTTTTT
CDR3 length: 12; V gene: TRBV7-9; J gene: TRBJ1-6; D gene: NA; clone size: NA; CDR3 protein: CASSLPDSPLHF; CDR3 DNA: TGTGCCAGCAGCTTACCAGATTCACCCCTCCACTTT
CDR3 length: 15; V gene: TRBV5-1; J gene: TRBJ2-1; D gene: TRBD1; clone size: NA; CDR3 protein: CASNDGQGARNEQFF; CDR3 DNA: TGCGCCAGTAACGATGGACAGGGGGCGCGGAATGAGCAGTTCTTC
CDR3 length: 15; V gene: TRBV6-2/TRBV6-3; J gene: TRBJ2-5; D gene: NA; clone size: NA; CDR3 protein: CASSSARAGQETQYF; CDR3 DNA: TGTGCCAGCAGCTCTGCAAGGGCGGGGCAAGAGACCCAGTACTTC
CDR3 length: 15; V gene: TRBV4-2; J gene: TRBJ1-5; D gene: NA; clone size: NA; CDR3 protein: CASSQQGSGNQPQHF; CDR3 DNA: TGTGCCAGCAGCCAACAGGGGTCCGGCAATCAGCCCCAGCATTTT
CDR3 length: 14; V gene: TRBV21-1; J gene: TRBJ1-1; D gene: NA; clone size: NA; CDR3 protein: CASSPRTGVWRAFF; CDR3 DNA: TGTGCCAGCAGCCCGCGGACAGGGGTTTGGCGAGCTTTCTTT
CDR3 length: 16; V gene: TRBV5-1; J gene: TRBJ1-2; D gene: TRBD1; clone size: few; CDR3 protein: CASSPWGDSPLFGYTF; CDR3 DNA: TGCGCCAGCAGCCCTTGGGGGGACAGTCCCCTCTTTGGCTACACCTTC
CDR3 length: 16; V gene: TRBV5-1; J gene: TRBJ2-1; D gene: NA; clone size: once; CDR3 protein: CASSLLRGAMGDEQFF; CDR3 DNA: TGCGCCAGCAGCCTCCTCCGGGGGGCCATGGGGGATGAGCAGTTCTTC
CDR3 length: 15; V gene: TRBV2; J gene: TRBJ1-1; D gene: NA; clone size: NA; CDR3 protein: CASSVRGLGDTEAFF; CDR3 DNA: TGTGCCAGCAGTGTAAGGGGCCTAGGAGACACTGAAGCTTTCTTT
CDR3 length: 14; V gene: TRBV7-3; J gene: TRBJ1-1; D gene: NA; clone size: NA; CDR3 protein: CASSADRYPAEAFF; CDR3 DNA: TGTGCCAGCAGCGCAGACAGGTACCCGGCTGAAGCTTTCTTT
CDR3 length: 13; V gene: TRBV24-1; J gene: TRBJ2-3; D gene: TRBD1; clone size: NA; CDR3 protein: CATNRQGGDTQYF; CDR3 DNA: TGTGCCACCAACCGACAGGGGGGGGATACGCAGTATTTT
CDR3 length: 14; V gene: TRBV2; J gene: TRBJ2-7; D gene: TRBD2; clone size: NA; CDR3 protein: CASSEIQGGYEQYF; CDR3 DNA: TGTGCCAGCAGTGAAATTCAGGGAGGGTACGAGCAGTACTTC
CDR3 length: 15; V gene: TRBV2; J gene: TRBJ1-6; D gene: NA; clone size: NA; CDR3 protein: CASTGTGVGNSPLHF; CDR3 DNA: TGTGCCAGCACCGGAACGGGGGTAGGGAATTCACCCCTCCACTTT
CDR3 length: 19; V gene: TRBV7-9; J gene: TRBJ2-5; D gene: NA; clone size: NA; CDR3 protein: CASSLSGWGRQSYQETQYF; CDR3 DNA: TGTGCCAGCAGCTTATCGGGGTGGGGGAGGCAATCGTACCAAGAGACCCAGTACTTC
CDR3 length: 16; V gene: TRBV27; J gene: TRBJ1-5; D gene: NA; clone size: NA; CDR3 protein: CASSSIGGVSNQPQHF; CDR3 DNA: TGTGCCAGCAGTTCGATAGGGGGGGTAAGCAATCAGCCCCAGCATTTT
CDR3 length: 17; V gene: TRBV24-1; J gene: TRBJ1-5; D gene: NA; clone size: NA; CDR3 protein: CATTEPRVPRSNQPQHF; CDR3 DNA: TGTGCCACCACCGAGCCCAGGGTTCCCCGGAGCAATCAGCCCCAGCATTTT
CDR3 length: 14; V gene: TRBV28; J gene: TRBJ2-7; D gene: TRBD1; clone size: NA; CDR3 protein: CASQDQTGSYEQYF; CDR3 DNA: TGTGCCAGTCAAGACCAGACAGGGTCCTACGAGCAGTACTTC
CDR3 length: 16; V gene: TRBV5-4; J gene: TRBJ2-3; D gene: TRBD1; clone size: NA; CDR3 protein: CASSLVNRGRGDTQYF; CDR3 DNA: TGTGCCAGCAGCTTGGTTAACAGGGGGCGAGGGGATACGCAGTATTTT
CDR3 length: 16; V gene: TRBV9; J gene: TRBJ2-1; D gene: NA; clone size: NA; CDR3 protein: CASSESAGFSYNEQFF; CDR3 DNA: TGTGCCAGCAGCGAATCTGCGGGGTTCTCCTACAATGAGCAGTTCTTC
CDR3 length: 16; V gene: TRBV5-6; J gene: TRBJ2-7; D gene: TRBD1; clone size: NA; CDR3 protein: CASSLEGRGRNNEQYF; CDR3 DNA: TGTGCCAGCAGCTTAGAGGGCAGGGGGCGAAACAACGAGCAGTACTTC